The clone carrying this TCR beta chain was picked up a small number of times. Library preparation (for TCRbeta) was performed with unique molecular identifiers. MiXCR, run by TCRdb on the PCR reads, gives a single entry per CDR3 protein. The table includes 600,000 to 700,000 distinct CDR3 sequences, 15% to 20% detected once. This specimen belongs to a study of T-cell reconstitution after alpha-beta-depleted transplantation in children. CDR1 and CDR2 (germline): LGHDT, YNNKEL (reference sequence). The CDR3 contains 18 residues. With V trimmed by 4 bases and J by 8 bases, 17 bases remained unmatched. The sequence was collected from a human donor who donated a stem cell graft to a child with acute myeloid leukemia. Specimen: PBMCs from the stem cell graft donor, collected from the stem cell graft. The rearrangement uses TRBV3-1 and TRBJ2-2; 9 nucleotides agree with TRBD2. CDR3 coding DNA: TGTGCCAGCAGCCTCGAGGGTAGCGGGGGCCACCGGTTTGGGGAGCTGTTTTTT. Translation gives CASSLEGSGGHRFGELFF.